The 26 T cell receptor beta chains below come from one sample, sequenced in a study of blood T cells in healthy people across ages. With a J-beta primer mix and a sample-barcoded 5' primer, a second PCR ran about 7 to 12 cycles. TCRdb reprocessed the 5' RACE reads via MiXCR and lists one record per CDR3 protein. The top ten hold 5% to 7% of the sample, which has around 1.5 million distinct CDR3 sequences, 45% to 70% seen once. Sequences were obtained from blood. The receptors originated from a man aged 18 to 30 in good health.

This chain uses TRBV20-1 with TRBJ2-3; D unresolved. Trimming pared 6 bases from V and 2 bases from J, leaving 15 bases between. The CDR3 covers 14 residues. CDR1 and CDR2 from the germline V gene are DFQATT and SNEGSKA (reference sequence). Here the CDR3 DNA reads TGCAGTGCCTCAGGTTACGTGGCCACAGATACGCAGTATTTT. Its protein is CSASGYVATDTQYF.

J is TRBJ2-3 and V is TRBV12-3 or TRBV12-4, with D possibly being TRBD2 (5 bases). V was clipped by 3 bases and J by 2 bases, with 9 bases between them. CDR3 length: 14 amino acids. The CDR3: CASSFGSATDTQYF. For the CDR3, the DNA is TGTGCCAGCAGTTTCGGTAGCGCCACAGATACGCAGTATTTT.

The V and J genes are TRBV6-2 or TRBV6-3 and TRBJ1-2, with 10 bases lining up with TRBD1. Germline loops: CDR1 MNHEY, CDR2 SVGEGT. The CDR3 is made up of 16 amino acids. J gave up 2 bases and V 7 bases, and 10 bases lay outside the gene matches. The CDR3 here is CASTVPGQGLNYGYTF. The CDR3 DNA sequence: TGTGCCAGCACCGTCCCGGGACAGGGGTTAAACTATGGCTACACCTTC.

A single count supports this clonotype. The chain's CDR3 is CSARGTGQSYEQYF. The CDR3, as DNA: TGCAGTGCTAGAGGGACAGGGCAGTCCTACGAGCAGTACTTC. The rearrangement joins TRBV20-1 to TRBJ2-7; 8 bases line up with TRBD1. Germline V gives CDR1 DFQATT, CDR2 SNEGSKA (reference sequence). The CDR3 runs to 14 residues. Losses at the gene ends were 1 base for V and 1 base for J; bases not matched to a gene: 3.

The chain recombines TRBV29-1 with TRBJ2-3, with D possibly being TRBD2 (5 bases). The CDR3 covers 12 residues. The ends were cut back, 7 bases at V and 4 bases at J, with 12 bases in the middle. Germline values: CDR1 SQVTM, CDR2 ANQGSEA. The CDR3 coding sequence is TGCAGCGGAGACCCCGGGGCAGATACGCAGTATTTT. Its protein product is CSGDPGADTQYF.

This clonotype was detected a few times. This chain connects TRBV29-1 to TRBJ2-5, with D possibly matching TRBD2 (6 bases). CDR1 and CDR2 from the germline V gene are SQVTM and ANQGSEA. This CDR3 is built from 12 residues. Between the trimmed V and J ends, which lost 6 bases and 4 bases, there was a span of 12 bases. In DNA form, the CDR3 reads TGCAGCGTGAACGGGGGAGGAGAGACCCAGTACTTC. Its translation: CSVNGGGETQYF.

The V and J genes are TRBV6-2 or TRBV6-3 and TRBJ2-7; possible D gene TRBD1, 6 bases. V gave up 5 bases and J gave up 7 bases, with 18 bases separating them. The length of the CDR3 is 14 residues. Germline V gives CDR1 MNHEY, CDR2 SVGEGT. DNA for the CDR3: TGTGCCAGCAGTCGCCACAGGGAAACGAGGGAGCAGTACTTC. This encodes CASSRHRETREQYF.

The V and J genes are TRBV7-2 and TRBJ2-4; no reliable D call. The CDR3 is 14 residues long. Per the germline V gene, CDR1 is SGHTA and CDR2 is FQGNSA. Trimming removed 5 bases at V and 5 bases at J, with 13 bases between. CDR3 residues: CASSLHGVENIQYF. The CDR3 nucleotides are TGTGCCAGCAGCCTTCATGGAGTCGAAAACATTCAGTACTTC. The variable domain in full, completed from reference TRBV7-2 and TRBJ2-4, reads GAGVSQSPSNKVTEKGKDVELRCDPISGHTALYWYRQSLGQGLEFLIYFQGNSAPDKSGLPSDRFSAERTGGSVSTLTIQRTQQEDSAVYLCASSLHGVENIQYFGAGTRLSVL.

The V and J genes are TRBV6-5 and TRBJ1-6; 8 bases map to TRBD1. This CDR3 is built from 14 residues. Germline CDR1 reads MNHEY; CDR2 reads SVGAGI. Germline trimming cut 3 bases from V and 9 bases from J; bases unmatched to any gene: 4. The CDR3 DNA sequence: TGTGCCAGCAGTTATCCCGACAGGGGTTCACCCCTCCACTTT. This gives the protein CASSYPDRGSPLHF.

The rearrangement joins TRBV27 to TRBJ2-1, with D possibly called TRBD1 or TRBD2 (6 bases each). V was trimmed by 6 bases and J by 13 bases, leaving 22 bases between them. This CDR3 contains 14 residues. Germline lookup yields CDR1 MNHEY and CDR2 SMNVEV (reference sequence). The CDR3 nucleotides are TGTGCCAGCAGCGGGAGCCAGGGGCTAGCACCCCAGTTCTTC. This encodes CASSGSQGLAPQFF.

This clonotype was counted a single time. V usage is TRBV12-5 and J usage is TRBJ2-5; TRBD1 matches 8 bases. This CDR3 contains 13 residues. Germline V gives CDR1 LGHNT, CDR2 FRNRAP. Trimming cost V 5 bases and J 4 bases; bases outside gene matches: 3. CDR3 in amino acids: CASGGTGGETQYF. DNA of the CDR3: TGTGCTAGTGGTGGAACAGGGGGAGAGACCCAGTACTTC.

V is TRBV25-1 and J is TRBJ1-1; TRBD1 is a possible D gene (6 bases). The V end lost 1 base, the J end lost 5 bases, and 11 bases lay between the germline ends. The CDR3 consists of 14 residues. CDR1 and CDR2 from the germline V gene are MGHDK and SYGVNS. The CDR3 protein is CASSESSQGTEAFF. The CDR3 DNA sequence: TGTGCCAGCAGTGAATCCTCACAGGGTACTGAAGCTTTCTTT.

V is TRBV19 and J is TRBJ2-4, with D perhaps TRBD1 (5 bases). The J call is uncertain, as TRBJ2-7 better fits the DNA end. Per the germline V gene, CDR1 is LNHDA and CDR2 is SQIVND (reference sequence). This CDR3 has 14 amino acids. CDR3 in amino acids: CASRSRDSRNEQYF. CDR3 sequence (DNA): TGTGCCAGTAGGTCTCGTGACAGTCGGAACGAGCAGTACTTC.

The chain combines TRBV4-1 with TRBJ1-3, with unresolved D. V was trimmed by 0 bases and J by 4 bases, leaving 10 bases between them. Germline V gene data show CDR1 as MGHRA and CDR2 as YSYEKL. This CDR3 region has 15 residues. The CDR3: CASSQEDSRGNTIYF. The CDR3 nucleotides are TGCGCCAGCAGCCAAGAGGATTCAAGGGGAAACACCATATATTTT.

The chain's CDR3 is CSADRQSSYNEQFF. CDR3 coding DNA: TGCAGTGCAGACAGACAGAGCTCCTACAATGAGCAGTTCTTC. The gene calls are TRBV20-1 and TRBJ2-1; TRBD1 might be the D (5 bases). The V and J ends lost 6 bases and 0 bases respectively, with 12 bases between them. CDR3 length: 14 residues. CDR1 is DFQATT, CDR2 SNEGSKA, per germline (reference sequence).

There are a few counts of this clonotype. This chain links TRBV2 with TRBJ1-2, with 8 bases that match TRBD1. The CDR3 is 13 amino acids. V dropped 9 bases and J dropped 5; count of bases not matched to a gene: 8. Germline loops: CDR1 SNHLY, CDR2 FYNNEI. This chain's CDR3 is CARSPGQEYGYTF. DNA of the CDR3: TGTGCCAGGAGCCCGGGACAGGAATATGGCTACACCTTC.

The chain links TRBV6-1 to TRBJ1-2; TRBD1 is a possible D gene (5 bases). This CDR3 spans 18 amino acids. Germline CDR1 is MNHNS and CDR2 is SASEGT. Trimming removed 5 bases at V and 4 bases at J, with 26 bases between. The CDR3 DNA reads TGTGCCAGCAGTCCCGGGGGTTGGGGTCCGACTACTTTCTATGGCTACACCTTC. Protein product: CASSPGGWGPTTFYGYTF.

This chain uses TRBV7-8 with TRBJ1-2; TRBD1 matches 10 bases. Germline loops: CDR1 SGHVS, CDR2 FQNEAQ. The V segment lost 5 bases and the J segment 4 bases; nucleotides outside the gene matches: 7. This CDR3 contains 15 residues. CDR3 DNA: TGTGCCAGCAGCCCCGACGACAGGGGGCTCTATGGCTACACCTTC. Its translation is CASSPDDRGLYGYTF.

V and J are TRBV6-6 and TRBJ2-3; D is undetermined. The germline CDR1 and CDR2 sequences are MNHNY and SVGAGI (reference sequence). The CDR3 consists of 12 residues. Trimming took 10 bases from V and 1 from J, leaving 9 bases between them. CDR3 region: CATLSGTDTQYF. The CDR3 DNA sequence: TGTGCCACTTTGAGCGGCACAGATACGCAGTATTTT.

This chain connects TRBV7-9 to TRBJ1-1; the D is unclear. The germline V gene encodes CDR1 SEHNR and CDR2 FQNEAQ (reference sequence). V lost 11 bases and J 1 base, leaving 14 bases between the germline ends. The CDR3 consists of 13 residues. CDR3 amino acids: CAEHGPGNTEAFF. Here the CDR3 DNA reads TGTGCCGAGCACGGACCGGGGAACACTGAAGCTTTCTTT.

This rearrangement joins TRBV4-3 to TRBJ2-7, with 10 bases identical to TRBD1. The CDR3 is 14 amino acids. J lost 6 bases, V lost 1 base, and 3 bases had no gene match. The germline gives CDR1 LGHNA, CDR2 YSLEER. The CDR3: CASSQGDRGCEQYF. The CDR3 DNA is TGCGCCAGCAGCCAAGGGGACAGGGGATGCGAGCAGTACTTC.

This rearrangement joins TRBV29-1 to TRBJ2-1; 14 bases fit TRBD2. The CDR3 contains 14 residues. J gave up 12 bases and V 6 bases, and 10 bases lay outside the gene matches. Per the germline V gene, CDR1 is SQVTM and CDR2 is ANQGSEA. The CDR3 sequence: CSVGLAGEVLGQFF. Here the CDR3 DNA reads TGCAGCGTGGGACTAGCGGGAGAGGTGTTGGGGCAGTTCTTC.

This clonotype has only a few counts. The V and J genes are TRBV14 and TRBJ2-4, with 10 nucleotides matching TRBD2. In germline, CDR1 is SGHDN, CDR2 FVKESK. The CDR3 sequence is 15 residues long. With V trimmed by 5 bases and J by 4 bases, 5 bases remained unmatched. This chain's CDR3 is CASSRASGSKNIQYF. The CDR3 bases are TGTGCCAGCAGCAGGGCTAGCGGGAGTAAAAACATTCAGTACTTC.

This clonotype turned up a few times. The CDR3 reads CASSVAGPLGEQYF. CDR3 in DNA: TGTGCCAGCAGTGTAGCGGGACCTCTGGGGGAGCAGTACTTC. The chain employs TRBV28 and TRBJ2-7, with 8 positions matching TRBD2. CDR1 is MDHEN and CDR2 is SYDVKM in the germline V gene. The CDR3 is 14 amino acids. The V gene end was trimmed by 5 bases and the J gene end by 7 bases; junction bases not matched to a gene: 10.

The chain recombines TRBV4-1 with TRBJ2-7; TRBD1 matches at 10 bases. Per germline, CDR1 MGHRA and CDR2 YSYEKL. The J segment lost 3 bases and the V segment lost 3 bases, leaving 8 bases of the junction unmatched. The length of the CDR3 is 16 residues. The CDR3 loop reads CASSHIARDRGYEQYF. The CDR3 DNA reads as TGCGCCAGCAGCCACATAGCCCGGGACAGGGGCTACGAGCAGTACTTC.

The chain links TRBV29-1 to TRBJ1-3, with D possibly being TRBD1 (6 bases). The CDR3 runs 16 residues. The V gene's germline CDR1 is SQVTM and CDR2 ANQGSEA. Trimming left V 4 bases short and J 0 bases short, with 16 bases between. CDR3 bases: TGCAGCGTTGTGGATGGGACACCTAGCTCTGGAAACACCATATATTTT. It specifies CSVVDGTPSSGNTIYF.